One and the same sample provided the 14 T cell receptor beta chains below, sequenced in a study of blood T cell repertoires in COVID-19. Sequencing used immunoSEQ multiplex PCR; TCRdb keeps in-frame clones, though not all of them. The sample gives 120,000 or so clones, 75% to 90% of which show up once; about 4.1% is in the top ten. The sequencing sample was made of peripheral blood. These TCRs come from a man in his forties with acute or convalescent COVID-19.

Of note for this clone: The same CDR3 is also encoded by other DNA sequences in this sample. The chain links TRBV18 to TRBJ2-7, with 7 bases matching TRBD1. V was clipped by 4 bases and J by 3 bases; unmatched bases: 3. CDR3 length: 13 amino acids. Germline CDR1 reads KGHSH; CDR2 reads LQKENI. The CDR3 DNA is TGTGCCAGCTCACGGGACAGCAGCTACGAGCAGTACTTC. Its translation: CASSRDSSYEQYF.

This chain uses TRBV29-1 with TRBJ1-1, with a tentative D call TRBD1 (6 bases). The V gene's germline CDR1 is SQVTM and CDR2 ANQGSEA. Trimming left V 6 bases short and J 1 base short, with 12 bases between. This CDR3 spans 13 amino acids. CDR3 sequence (DNA): TGCAGCGTGACGACAGGTTGGAACACTGAAGCTTTCTTT. Its translation: CSVTTGWNTEAFF.

CDR3 coding DNA: TGCGCCAGCAGCGCCGGGACTAGCGTACCCTACGAGCAGTACTTC. It yields the protein CASSAGTSVPYEQYF. V gene TRBV5-1 combines with J gene TRBJ2-7; the match to TRBD2 covers 10 bases. The germline gives CDR1 SGHRS, CDR2 YFSETQ. V lost 4 bases to trimming and J lost 2 bases; unmatched junction nucleotides: 6. CDR3 size: 15 residues.

This clone was seen a few times. V is TRBV5-6 and J is TRBJ1-2; possibly TRBD1 for D (6 bases). Germline V CDR1 and CDR2: SGHDT, YYEEEE. With 6 bases removed from V and 2 bases from J, the gap between germline ends came to 17 bases. There are 15 residues in the CDR3. The CDR3 sequence is CASTFPGQTNYGYTF. In DNA form, the CDR3 reads TGTGCCAGCACCTTCCCGGGACAAACCAACTATGGCTACACCTTC.

This clone was detected only a few times. This chain links TRBV6-1 with TRBJ2-7, with 10 bases fitting TRBD1. Unmatched junction bases numbered 9, after V lost 2 bases and J lost 5 bases. CDR1 and CDR2 (germline): MNHNS, SASEGT. This CDR3 has 16 amino acids. The CDR3 DNA reads TGTGCCAGCAGTGAACTGGGGGACAGGGGAAATAACGAGCAGTACTTC. This translates into CASSELGDRGNNEQYF.

The rearrangement links TRBV5-5 to TRBJ2-5; the match to TRBD2 covers 8 bases. The J segment lost 5 bases and the V segment lost 2 bases, leaving 8 bases of the junction unmatched. This CDR3 contains 15 residues. Looked up from germline, CDR1 is SGHKS and CDR2 is YYEKEE (reference sequence). CDR3 nucleotide sequence: TGTGCCAGCAGCTTAACCGGGACTAGGGAGGAGACCCAGTACTTC. Translating gives CASSLTGTREETQYF.

V and J are TRBV12-3 or TRBV12-4 and TRBJ1-2; no definite D call. The CDR3 consists of 13 residues. V was clipped by 0 bases and J by 3 bases, with 5 bases between them. CDR3 region: CASSLANYYGYTF. The CDR3 region has the DNA TGTGCCAGCAGTTTAGCCAACTACTATGGCTACACCTTC.

The chain joins TRBV5-4 to TRBJ2-2; 12 bases fit TRBD2. In germline, CDR1 is SGHNT, CDR2 YYREEE (reference sequence). CDR3 size: 18 residues. Trimming took 4 bases from V and 6 from J; bases not matched to a gene: 13. The CDR3 bases are TGTGCCAGCAGCCGCCAAGGAATGACTAGCGGGGGTCCCGGGGAGCTGTTTTTT. Encoded protein: CASSRQGMTSGGPGELFF.

This clone was observed many times. This rearrangement joins TRBV25-1 to TRBJ2-5; maybe TRBD1 (6 bases). V lost 8 bases and J lost 4, with 14 bases in between. In germline, CDR1 is MGHDK, CDR2 SYGVNS. This CDR3 spans 13 amino acids. The CDR3 coding sequence is TGTGCCAGCGCCTTACAGGGCACAGAGACCCAGTACTTC. This translates into CASALQGTETQYF. Complete variable domain (other parts from reference TRBV25-1 and TRBJ2-5): EADIYQTPRYLVIGTGKKITLECSQTMGHDKMYWYQQDPGMELHLIHYSYGVNSTEKGDLSSESTVSRIRTEHFPLTLESARPSHTSQYLCASALQGTETQYFGPGTRLLVL.

This rearrangement joins TRBV19 to TRBJ1-2; D unresolved. The germline gives CDR1 LNHDA, CDR2 SQIVND (reference sequence). Between the trimmed V and J ends, which lost 5 bases and 1 base, there was a span of 5 bases. The CDR3 is 12 amino acids. CDR3 sequence: CASSQNNYGYTF. CDR3 sequence (DNA): TGTGCCAGTAGTCAGAATAACTATGGCTACACCTTC. The variable domain in full, with the rest retrieved from reference TRBV19 and TRBJ1-2, is DGGITQSPKYLFRKEGQNVTLSCEQNLNHDAMYWYRQDPGQGLRLIYYSQIVNDFQKGDIAEGYSVSREKKESFPLTVTSAQKNPTAFYLCASSQNNYGYTFGSGTRLTVV.

V and J are TRBV14 and TRBJ1-1; TRBD1 aligns across 8 bases. V was pared by 4 bases and J by 0 bases, with 7 bases of the junction left unmatched. The CDR3 contains 16 residues. Germline CDR1 and CDR2: SGHDN and FVKESK. CDR3 amino acids: CASSLRTGLMNTEAFF. The CDR3 DNA reads TGTGCCAGCAGCCTAAGGACAGGGCTAATGAACACTGAAGCTTTCTTT.

V and J are TRBV5-1 and TRBJ2-5; 10 bases are shared with TRBD1. The germline CDR1 and CDR2 sequences are SGHRS and YFSETQ. The junction had 12 bases not matched to a gene; V was cut back by 6 bases and J by 4 bases. This CDR3 has 16 residues. The CDR3 sequence: CASTIGQGVNRETQYF. CDR3 coding DNA: TGCGCCAGCACCATAGGACAGGGGGTTAATCGAGAGACCCAGTACTTC.

The chain recombines TRBV2 with TRBJ1-5, with 8 positions matching TRBD1. Germline V gene sequence: CDR1 SNHLY, CDR2 FYNNEI. V shed 7 bases, J shed 7 bases, and the junction held 9 bases outside the gene matches. The CDR3 spans 14 residues. CDR3 amino acids: CASTRTGKDQPQHF. CDR3 bases: TGTGCCAGCACAAGGACAGGGAAAGACCAGCCCCAGCATTTT.

This chain connects TRBV6-1 to TRBJ2-7; the D gene is possibly TRBD2 (6 bases). The CDR3 consists of 14 residues. V was pared by 2 bases and J by 4 bases, with 12 bases between. Looked up from germline, CDR1 is MNHNS and CDR2 is SASEGT. CDR3 sequence reads: CASSENGGLYEQYF. Here the CDR3 DNA reads TGTGCCAGCAGTGAAAACGGGGGTTTATACGAGCAGTACTTC.